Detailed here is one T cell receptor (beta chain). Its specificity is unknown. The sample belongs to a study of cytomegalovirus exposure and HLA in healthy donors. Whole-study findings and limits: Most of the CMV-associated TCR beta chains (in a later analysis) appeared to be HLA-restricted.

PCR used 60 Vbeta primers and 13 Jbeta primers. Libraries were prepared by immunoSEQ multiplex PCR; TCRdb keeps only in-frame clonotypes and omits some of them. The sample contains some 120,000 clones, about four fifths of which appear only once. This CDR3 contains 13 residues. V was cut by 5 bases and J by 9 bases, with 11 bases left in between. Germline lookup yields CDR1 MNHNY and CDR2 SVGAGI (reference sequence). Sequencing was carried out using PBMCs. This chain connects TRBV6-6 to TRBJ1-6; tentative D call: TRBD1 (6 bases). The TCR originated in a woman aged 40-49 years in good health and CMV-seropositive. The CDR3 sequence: CASSPTGISPLHF. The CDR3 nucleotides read TGTGCCAGCAGTCCCACAGGGATTTCACCCCTCCACTTT.